This T cell receptor beta chain was identified during a study of T cell responses to AZD1222 COVID-19 vaccine. The study's findings and limits: Repertoires were sampled only after the peak T cell response. A reported finding is that nearly half of spike-specific TCRs target unmutated variant regions.

Turning to this clone: What it recognizes is unknown.

Here immunoSEQ multiplex PCR was the method, and the copy in TCRdb shows in-frame clones only, minus some. The data show about 180,000 clones, around 88% seen once. This TCR derives from an adult who received the AZD1222 COVID-19 vaccine. Sequenced material: peripheral blood, taken 28 days after the second AZD1222 dose.

CDR3 nucleotides: TGCGCCAGCAGCTTAGGGACGGCTACCTACAATGAGCAGTTCTTC. Translating gives CASSLGTATYNEQFF. The J gene is TRBJ2-1, the V gene TRBV5-1; perhaps D is TRBD1 or TRBD2 (5 bases each). This CDR3 is 15 amino acids long. Germline V gives CDR1 SGHRS, CDR2 YFSETQ. V shed 2 bases and J shed 2 bases, with 11 bases lying between them.